Given below is one T cell receptor (beta chain) in context. This sample is part of a study of PD-L1 blockade in urothelial cancer. The overall study: Treatment start was followed by blood analysis at 3 weeks (second dose) and again at 6 weeks.

Germline V gene data show CDR1 as SGHAT and CDR2 as FQNNGV. The CDR3 totals 14 residues. Trimming shortened V by 1 base and J by 0 bases, and 6 bases separated the two germline ends. Data came from immunoSEQ multiplex PCR; TCRdb stores just in-frame clones and leaves some out. The sample yields approximately 52,000 clones, less than 90% seen once. Described time point: pretreatment peripheral blood. Samples were collected from each patient before treatment and during treatment. Each patient gave between 1 and 8 of them in total. The receptor's source is a man in his 70s with urothelial cancer. The sequencing here drew on PBMCs, taken around atezolizumab (anti-PD-L1) treatment. The chain joins TRBV11-2 to TRBJ1-1; maybe TRBD1 (6 bases). The CDR3 DNA reads TGTGCCAGCAGCTTAGGGACAGTGAACACTGAAGCTTTCTTT. Its protein is CASSLGTVNTEAFF.